The 24 T cell receptor beta chains below were found in one sample sequenced in a study of T cell responses to AZD1222 COVID-19 vaccine. Clones were sequenced by immunoSEQ multiplex PCR, and TCRdb holds only the in-frame ones, with some missing. The profile shows 75,000 to 95,000 clones, around 92% of them singletons. The source was peripheral blood, collected on day 0 of MenACWY control vaccination. These receptors all come from an adult in good health.

The chain links TRBV5-4 to TRBJ2-1; 8 nucleotides agree with TRBD2. J lost 7 bases, V lost 5 bases, and 11 bases had no gene match. CDR3 size: 15 residues. Looked up from germline, CDR1 is SGHNT and CDR2 is YYREEE (reference sequence). CDR3 DNA sequence: TGTGCCAGCAGTCGGACTAGCCGACCTTGGAATGAGCAGTTCTTC. Its protein is CASSRTSRPWNEQFF.

This chain links TRBV9 with TRBJ1-1, with 7 positions matching TRBD1. CDR1 and CDR2 (germline): SGDLS, YYNGEE. This CDR3 has 14 residues. V gave up 3 bases and J gave up 3 bases; unmatched junction bases: 5. The CDR3: CASSGQGGYTEAFF. The CDR3 DNA is TGTGCCAGCAGCGGACAGGGTGGGTACACTGAAGCTTTCTTT.

The V gene is TRBV27, the J gene TRBJ1-5; D perhaps matches TRBD1 (5 bases). Per germline, CDR1 MNHEY and CDR2 SMNVEV (reference sequence). This CDR3 comprises 16 residues. V lost 6 bases to trimming and J lost 1 base, with 16 bases between them. CDR3 sequence reads: CASRPDISASNQPQHF. The DNA for the CDR3 is TGTGCCAGCAGGCCGGACATTTCTGCGAGCAATCAGCCCCAGCATTTT.

V gene TRBV15 combines with J gene TRBJ2-5; D call uncertain. Germline V gene data show CDR1 as LNHNV and CDR2 as YYDKDF (reference sequence). This CDR3 has 15 residues. Trimming left V 3 bases short and J 5 bases short, with 16 bases between. CDR3 in amino acids: CATSRLRFGEETQYF. Written as DNA, the CDR3 is TGTGCCACCAGCAGGCTACGGTTTGGAGAGGAGACCCAGTACTTC.

This clone occurred once. The CDR3 region has the DNA TGCGCCAGCGGGCGACAGGGAAGAAACGAGCAGTACTTC. Translation: CASGRQGRNEQYF. The chain couples TRBV5-1 to TRBJ2-7, with 7 positions matching TRBD1. Germline V lookup: CDR1 SGHRS, CDR2 YFSETQ. V lost 7 bases to trimming and J lost 5 bases; unmatched junction nucleotides: 9. This CDR3 contains 13 residues.

The V gene is TRBV11-3, the J gene TRBJ1-6; D unresolved. CDR1 and CDR2 from the germline V gene are SGHNT and YENEEA. The V end was cut by 4 bases, the J end by 8 bases, with 9 bases between. The CDR3 runs to 13 residues. In DNA form, the CDR3 reads TGTGCCAGCAGCTCCGGTTTGGATTCACCCCTCCACTTT. Translated: CASSSGLDSPLHF.

The chain employs TRBV28 and TRBJ2-2; weak D call: TRBD2 (6 bases). Germline V CDR1 and CDR2: MDHEN, SYDVKM. With 6 bases removed from V and 4 bases from J, the gap between germline ends came to 9 bases. This CDR3 has 13 residues. The DNA of the CDR3 is TGTGCCAGCAGACTTAGCGGCACCGGGGAGCTGTTTTTT. Translating it yields CASRLSGTGELFF. The entire variable domain, with the rest obtained from reference TRBV28 and TRBJ2-2, is as follows: DVKVTQSSRYLVKRTGEKVFLECVQDMDHENMFWYRQDPGLGLRLIYFSYDVKMKEKGDIPEGYSVSREKKERFSLILESASTNQTSMYLCASRLSGTGELFFGEGSRLTVL.

The chain employs TRBV12-3 or TRBV12-4 and TRBJ1-5, with TRBD1 as a possible D gene (5 bases). V was shortened by 6 bases and J by 7 bases, with 10 bases between the two germline ends. The CDR3 extends over 12 amino acids. CDR3 sequence reads: CASSQGDQPQHF. The CDR3 nucleotides read TGTGCCAGCAGCCAAGGGGACCAGCCCCAGCATTTT.

This sequence joins TRBV10-1 and TRBJ2-1, with D maybe TRBD2 (6 bases). Trimming removed 4 bases from V and 2 bases from J, with 12 bases in between. Germline V CDR1 and CDR2: WNHNN, SYGVQD (reference sequence). This CDR3 is 15 amino acids long. CDR3 in amino acids: CASSGSSGTYNEQFF. CDR3 coding DNA: TGCGCCAGCAGTGGGAGTAGCGGTACCTACAATGAGCAGTTCTTC.

A few counts support this clone. V and J are TRBV7-2 and TRBJ2-7; TRBD1 matches at 7 bases. The CDR3 is 14 residues long. Per the germline V gene, CDR1 is SGHTA and CDR2 is FQGNSA. J gave up 2 bases and V 7 bases, and 8 bases lay outside the gene matches. The CDR3 nucleotides are TGTGCCAGCAAGCTACGACAGGGCGCCTACGAGCAGTACTTC. Translation: CASKLRQGAYEQYF.

The chain combines TRBV7-2 with TRBJ1-2; D uncertain. Germline lookup yields CDR1 SGHTA and CDR2 FQGNSA. CDR3 length equals 13 residues. Trimming pared 5 bases from V and 8 bases from J, leaving 15 bases between. The CDR3 is CASSPQSVEGYTF. CDR3 DNA: TGTGCCAGCAGCCCCCAGTCCGTGGAGGGCTACACCTTC.

V is TRBV3-1 (or the pseudogene TRBV3-2) and J is TRBJ2-7; the match to TRBD1 covers 7 bases. This CDR3 is 14 amino acids long. V was pared by 4 bases and J by 2 bases, with 5 bases of the junction left unmatched. Per the germline V gene, CDR1 is LGHDT and CDR2 is YNNKEL (reference sequence). DNA of the CDR3: TGTGCCAGCAGCCCTTCGACAGGGACCTACGAGCAGTACTTC. It encodes CASSPSTGTYEQYF.

The CDR3 sequence is CASSYGAMGYNEQFF. DNA of the CDR3: TGTGCCAGCAGTTACGGGGCAATGGGTTACAATGAGCAGTTCTTC. The genes are TRBV6-5 and TRBJ2-1; tentative D call: TRBD1 (5 bases). Germline values: CDR1 MNHEY, CDR2 SVGAGI. V dropped 2 bases and J dropped 4 bases, with 12 bases sitting between them. The CDR3 totals 15 residues.

The chain recombines TRBV2 with TRBJ2-1, with TRBD2 matching over 11 bases. Germline assignment: CDR1 SNHLY and CDR2 FYNNEI. The CDR3 has 14 residues. The trim removed 9 bases at V and 2 bases at J, leaving 3 bases unmatched. The CDR3, as DNA: TGTGCCAGAACGACTAGCGGGACCTACAATGAGCAGTTCTTC. Its translation is CARTTSGTYNEQFF.

This chain links TRBV4-1 with TRBJ2-3, with D maybe TRBD1 (5 bases). CDR3 length: 17 amino acids. From germline, CDR1 is MGHRA and CDR2 YSYEKL. V lost 1 base to trimming and J lost 6 bases, with 20 bases between them. The CDR3 DNA follows: TGCGCCAGCAGCCAAGGTCCGCAGGGTGGGTATCCGGATACGCAGTATTTT. Protein sequence: CASSQGPQGGYPDTQYF.

This clone was seen just once. The rearrangement links TRBV11-3 to TRBJ2-7, with TRBD2 matching 9 bases. Germline CDR1 SGHNT, CDR2 YENEEA. The CDR3 is 13 amino acids. V dropped 5 bases and J dropped 4; count of bases not matched to a gene: 3. The CDR3, as DNA: TGTGCCAGCAGCCGTAGCGGGAGTTACGAGCAGTACTTC. Amino acids: CASSRSGSYEQYF.

V gene TRBV11-2 combines with J gene TRBJ2-1; TRBD1 agrees at 9 bases. This CDR3 contains 15 residues. Germline V gives CDR1 SGHAT, CDR2 FQNNGV. The trim removed 5 bases at V and 4 bases at J, leaving 6 bases unmatched. The DNA for the CDR3 is TGTGCCAGCAGCCGCCTGGGACAGGGTTACAATGAGCAGTTCTTC. It yields the protein CASSRLGQGYNEQFF.

The chain employs TRBV5-4 and TRBJ2-2, with D possibly TRBD2 on 5 matching bases. Germline V gene sequence: CDR1 SGHNT, CDR2 YYREEE (reference sequence). Trimming pared 0 bases from V and 4 bases from J, leaving 13 bases between. The CDR3 covers 16 residues. CDR3 DNA: TGTGCCAGCAGCTTGGCCGCCGGGGAAGGCACCGGGGAGCTGTTTTTT. It codes for CASSLAAGEGTGELFF. The entire variable domain, with the rest obtained from reference TRBV5-4 and TRBJ2-2, is as follows: ETGVTQSPTHLIKTRGQQVTLRCSSQSGHNTVSWYQQALGQGPQFIFQYYREEENGRGNFPPRFSGLQFPNYSSELNVNALELDDSALYLCASSLAAGEGTGELFFGEGSRLTVL.

V usage is TRBV11-2 and J usage is TRBJ2-7, with TRBD1 identical over 7 bases. This CDR3 region has 14 residues. V was clipped by 0 bases and J by 6 bases; unmatched bases: 5. Germline V CDR1 and CDR2: SGHAT, FQNNGV. CDR3 coding DNA: TGTGCCAGCAGCTTAGACCCGGACAGGCTCGAGCAGTACTTC. Protein product: CASSLDPDRLEQYF.

The genes are TRBV3-1 (or the pseudogene TRBV3-2) and TRBJ2-2; maybe TRBD2 (5 bases). This CDR3 spans 16 amino acids. V gave up 3 bases and J gave up 6 bases, with 17 bases separating them. Per germline, CDR1 LGHDT and CDR2 YNNKEL (reference sequence). The CDR3 DNA is TGTGCCAGCAGCCAGGTGGCTAGCCCCCCCTCCGGGGAGCTGTTTTTT. As protein: CASSQVASPPSGELFF.

The chain employs TRBV7-3 and TRBJ2-3; 7 nucleotides line up with TRBD1. After removal of 5 bases from V and 3 bases from J, the junction contained 8 bases not matched to a gene. Germline loops: CDR1 SGHTA, CDR2 FQGTGA. The CDR3 runs to 15 residues. CDR3 amino acids: CASSPTGLPTDTQYF. CDR3 coding DNA: TGTGCCAGCAGCCCGACAGGGCTCCCGACAGATACGCAGTATTTT.

J is TRBJ2-7 and V is TRBV7-2; 9 nucleotides align to TRBD2. Germline V lookup: CDR1 SGHTA, CDR2 FQGNSA. V lost 2 bases, J lost 3 bases, and 11 bases stayed unmatched. CDR3 length: 17 residues. The CDR3 DNA is TGTGCCAGCAGCTTATTCGGGCGGGCGGGGGGGGGCTACGAGCAGTACTTC. Amino acids: CASSLFGRAGGGYEQYF.

The chain carries TRBV5-5 and TRBJ2-7; D remains ambiguous. CDR1 is SGHKS, CDR2 YYEKEE, per germline (reference sequence). CDR3 size: 12 residues. Trimming took off 2 bases at V and 2 bases at J, with 5 bases between the two ends. CDR3 DNA: TGTGCCAGCAGCTTCCCTACCTACGAGCAGTACTTC. Translated: CASSFPTYEQYF.

V is TRBV15 and J is TRBJ2-4, with TRBD1 as a possible D gene (6 bases). Trimming stripped 3 bases from V and 2 bases from J, with 11 bases between. Per germline, CDR1 LNHNV and CDR2 YYDKDF (reference sequence). This CDR3 contains 15 residues. CDR3 loop: CATSSFRGSKNIQYF. The CDR3 nucleotides are TGTGCCACCAGCAGTTTTAGGGGGTCCAAAAACATTCAGTACTTC.